This TCR beta chain was found in a study of memory CD4+ T cells and cytomegalovirus serostatus. About the research overall: Of the healthy Belgian adults, 9 were CMV seropositive and about 24 seronegative. Study-level findings and limits: The CMV-associated TCR signature appears largely within the CD4+ memory repertoire.

Per the original methods: Out-of-frame sequences were removed, leaving 2,204,828 distinct TCRbeta sequences. Here immunoSEQ multiplex PCR was the method, and the copy in TCRdb shows in-frame clones only, minus some. That table furnishes V, J and clone size, whereas the DNA furnished D and trimming. The table shows fewer than 90,000 clones, with under 80% occurring only once. With regard to this clone: Its antigen is unidentified.

CDR1 PRHDT and CDR2 FYEKMQ come from the germline V gene (reference sequence). With 4 bases clipped from V and 7 bases from J, the junction kept 9 bases outside the gene matches. The CDR3 length is 15 residues. The sort gate was single viable CD3+CD4+CD8-CD45RO+ cells for memory CD4+ T cells. CD4+ T cells were isolated by positive magnetic selection. This sequence originates from an adult in good health and CMV-seropositive. The chain couples TRBV13 to TRBJ1-2; 10 nucleotides match TRBD1. The sequencing sample was made of memory CD4+ T cells from blood. CDR3 nucleotides: TGTGCCAGCAGCTCAGACAGGGGGCTAGGAACTGGCTACACCTTC. Protein sequence: CASSSDRGLGTGYTF.